Here is one T cell receptor beta chain with its context. Its cognate antigen is unknown. This entry is derived from a study of T cells in pancreatic ductal adenocarcinoma. This CDR3 has 14 amino acids. In germline, CDR1 is MDHEN, CDR2 SYDVKM. The V gene end was trimmed by 5 bases and the J gene end by 10 bases; junction bases not matched to a gene: 11. Findings and limits, study-wide: Blood had more productive templates and about 7.9-fold more unique clonotypes than tumor.

Surgery without prior neoadjuvant therapy was the treatment of the selected pancreatic ductal adenocarcinoma patients. Generated by immunoSEQ multiplex PCR, the TCRdb table keeps only in-frame clones and is missing some. Of over 85,000 clones listed, 90% to 95% are singletons. The J gene is TRBJ2-1, the V gene TRBV28; 7 nucleotides agree with TRBD1. The sequence came from a human donor with pancreatic ductal adenocarcinoma. The sample consisted of PBMCs. In DNA, the CDR3 is TGTGCCAGCAGTCCCGGGACAGAGCCTACGGAGCAGTTCTTC. Protein: CASSPGTEPTEQFF. Using reference TRBV28 and TRBJ2-1 for the parts outside the CDR3, the full variable domain is DVKVTQSSRYLVKRTGEKVFLECVQDMDHENMFWYRQDPGLGLRLIYFSYDVKMKEKGDIPEGYSVSREKKERFSLILESASTNQTSMYLCASSPGTEPTEQFFGPGTRLTVL.